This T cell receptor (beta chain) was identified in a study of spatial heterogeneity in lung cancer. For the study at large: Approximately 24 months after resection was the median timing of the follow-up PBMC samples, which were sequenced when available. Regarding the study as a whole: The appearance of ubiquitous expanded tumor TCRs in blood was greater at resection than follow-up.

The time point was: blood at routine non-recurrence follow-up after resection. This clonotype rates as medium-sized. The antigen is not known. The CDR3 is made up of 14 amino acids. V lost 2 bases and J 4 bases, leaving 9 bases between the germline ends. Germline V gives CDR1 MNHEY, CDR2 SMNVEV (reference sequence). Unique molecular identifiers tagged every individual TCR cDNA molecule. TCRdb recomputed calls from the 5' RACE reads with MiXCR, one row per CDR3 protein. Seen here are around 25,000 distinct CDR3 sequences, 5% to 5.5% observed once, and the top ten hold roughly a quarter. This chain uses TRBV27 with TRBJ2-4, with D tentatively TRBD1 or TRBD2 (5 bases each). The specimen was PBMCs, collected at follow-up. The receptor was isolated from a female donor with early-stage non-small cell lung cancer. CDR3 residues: CASSLGGGKNIQYF. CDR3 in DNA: TGTGCCAGCAGTTTAGGGGGTGGGAAAAACATTCAGTACTTC.